This T cell receptor beta chain came from a study of T cell responses to AZD1222 COVID-19 vaccine. This table comes from immunoSEQ multiplex PCR, and its TCRdb copy is limited to in-frame clones, with some not included. The sample lists approximately 73,000 clones, 80% to 85% occurring once. Study observations and caveats: Baseline serology detected seropositivity in only 5 to 7 AZD1222 recipients.

The CDR3 contains 19 residues. Germline V gene lookup returns CDR1 MNHEY and CDR2 SMNVEV (reference sequence). The junction had 16 bases not matched to a gene; V was cut back by 5 bases and J by 0 bases. Concerning this clone itself: Antigen unknown.

This chain joins TRBV27 and TRBJ1-2; 9 positions agree with TRBD1. This sequence was found in an adult in good health. The sequencing used peripheral blood, collected on day 0 of AZD1222 vaccination. CDR3 protein: CASSTIRTRQGEANYGYTF. The CDR3 nucleotides are TGTGCCAGCAGTACGATAAGGACTCGACAGGGGGAAGCTAACTATGGCTACACCTTC.